Detailed here is one TCR beta chain. This entry comes from a study of blood T cell repertoires in COVID-19. Study summary: The United States, Italy and Spain supplied acute and convalescent COVID-19 samples. Sources were T cells, B-cell-depleted T cells, or PBMCs; the material itself was cDNA or gDNA.

In the original analysis: The authors estimated nucleated cell counts from reference gene primer amplification. Clones were read by immunoSEQ multiplex PCR, and TCRdb kept only the in-frame ones, dropping some. The V and J calls and clone size were taken over from that table, and D and trimming were inferred from the DNA. The sample gives 350,000 or so clones, 88% of which show up once; under 2% is in the top ten. The V gene lost 7 bases and the J gene lost 5 bases, with 15 bases spanning the gap. The CDR3 covers 14 residues. CDR1 MDHEN and CDR2 SYDVKM come from the germline V gene. In Seattle, patients joined the study during active infection and were tracked longitudinally.

The rearrangement uses TRBV28 and TRBJ1-5; D remains unclear. The sample was peripheral blood. The TCR originated in a woman aged 25 to 39 with COVID-19, enrolled during active disease. Here the CDR3 reads CASTLGGPDQPQHF. The DNA for the CDR3 is TGTGCCAGCACCCTGGGAGGGCCGGATCAGCCCCAGCATTTT.